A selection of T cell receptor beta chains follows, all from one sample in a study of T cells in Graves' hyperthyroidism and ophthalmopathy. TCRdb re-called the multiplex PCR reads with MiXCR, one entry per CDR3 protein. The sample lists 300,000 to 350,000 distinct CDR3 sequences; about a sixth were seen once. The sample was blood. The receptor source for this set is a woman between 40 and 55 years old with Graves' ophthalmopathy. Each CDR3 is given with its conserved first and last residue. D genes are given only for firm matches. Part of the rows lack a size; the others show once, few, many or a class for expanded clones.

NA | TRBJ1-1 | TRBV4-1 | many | CASSQDLVERVWNTEAFF | TGCGCCAGCAGCCAAGATTTAGTCGAAAGGGTATGGAACACTGAAGCTTTCTTT
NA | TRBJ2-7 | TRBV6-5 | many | CASSYSLGVGEQYF | TGTGCCAGCAGTTACTCTTTAGGGGTTGGCGAGCAGTACTTC
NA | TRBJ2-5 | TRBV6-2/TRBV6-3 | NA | CASSYEQGVQETQYF | TGTGCCAGCAGTTACGAACAGGGCGTTCAAGAGACCCAGTACTTC
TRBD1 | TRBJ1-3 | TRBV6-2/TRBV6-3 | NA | CASTRYGTEAIPGNTIYF | TGTGCCAGCACCAGATATGGGACAGAGGCTATCCCTGGAAACACCATATATTTT
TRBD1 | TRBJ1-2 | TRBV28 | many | CASRGQPNYGYTF | TGTGCCAGCAGGGGACAGCCGAACTATGGCTACACCTTC
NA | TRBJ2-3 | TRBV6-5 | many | CASSYDGTDTQYF | TGTGCCAGCAGTTACGACGGCACAGATACGCAGTATTTT
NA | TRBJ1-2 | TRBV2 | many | CASSDDGGDYGYTF | TGTGCCAGCAGTGATGACGGGGGAGACTATGGCTACACCTTC
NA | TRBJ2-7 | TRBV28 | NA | CASRTLGPYEQYF | TGTGCCAGCAGAACGTTAGGACCCTACGAGCAGTACTTC
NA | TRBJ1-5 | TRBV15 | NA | CATSRVGASFQPQHF | TGTGCCACCAGCAGAGTTGGGGCTAGCTTTCAGCCCCAGCATTTT
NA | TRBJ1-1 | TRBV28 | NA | CASSLGTYTEAFF | TGTGCCAGCAGTTTAGGGACGTACACTGAAGCTTTCTTT
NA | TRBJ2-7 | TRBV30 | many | CAWSVQGAYEQYF | TGTGCCTGGAGTGTACAAGGGGCCTACGAGCAGTACTTC
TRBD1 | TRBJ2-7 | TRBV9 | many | CASSEGTAPVEQYF | TGTGCCAGCAGCGAGGGGACAGCTCCTGTCGAGCAGTACTTC
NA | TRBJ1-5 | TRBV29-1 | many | CSVATTLNQPQHF | TGCAGCGTTGCCACCACCCTCAATCAGCCCCAGCATTTT
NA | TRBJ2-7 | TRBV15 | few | CATSRVGVEQYF | TGTGCCACCAGCAGAGTCGGCGTCGAGCAGTACTTC
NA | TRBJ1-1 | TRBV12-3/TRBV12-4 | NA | CASSRAAGTPAFF | TGTGCCAGCAGTCGGGCGGCAGGGACCCCAGCTTTCTTT
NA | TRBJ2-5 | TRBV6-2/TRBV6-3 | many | CASSYQIEVETQYF | TGTGCCAGCAGTTATCAGATAGAGGTTGAGACCCAGTACTTC
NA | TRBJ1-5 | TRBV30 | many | CAWSVGTNNQPQHF | TGTGCCTGGAGTGTAGGGACAAACAATCAGCCCCAGCATTTT
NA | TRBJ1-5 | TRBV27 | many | CASSFSGAGQPQHF | TGTGCCAGCAGTTTTTCAGGGGCAGGTCAGCCCCAGCATTTT
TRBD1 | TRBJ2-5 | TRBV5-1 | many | CASTRQGLQETQYF | TGCGCCAGCACAAGACAGGGGCTTCAAGAGACCCAGTACTTC
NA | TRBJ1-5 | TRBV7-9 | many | CASSFSSNQPQHF | TGTGCCAGCAGCTTTAGTAGCAATCAGCCCCAGCATTTT
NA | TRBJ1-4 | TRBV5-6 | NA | CASSLSFRDEKLFF | TGTGCCAGCAGCTTGTCGTTTAGGGATGAAAAACTGTTTTTT
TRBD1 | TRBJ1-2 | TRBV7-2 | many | CASSFDRAGYTF | TGTGCCAGCAGCTTTGACAGGGCTGGCTACACCTTC
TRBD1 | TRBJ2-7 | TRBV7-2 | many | CASSSTTGENYEQYF | TGTGCCAGCAGCTCCACCACAGGGGAGAACTACGAGCAGTACTTC
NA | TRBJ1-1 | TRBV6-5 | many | CASSYNVAFF | TGTGCCAGCAGTTACAATGTGGCTTTCTTT
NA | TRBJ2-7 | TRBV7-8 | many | CASSLLALYEQYF | TGTGCCAGCAGCCTCTTGGCCTTATACGAGCAGTACTTC
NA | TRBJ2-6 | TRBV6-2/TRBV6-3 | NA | CASRGGTTLSGANVLTF | TGTGCCAGCAGAGGCGGGACAACGCTCTCTGGGGCCAACGTCCTGACTTTC
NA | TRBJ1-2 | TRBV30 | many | CAWSTPFRDLYF | TGTGCCTGGAGTACACCCTTCCGGGACCTTTACTTC
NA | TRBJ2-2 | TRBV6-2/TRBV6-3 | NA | CVSSYSFRDNEFWLSGELFF | TGTGTCAGCAGTTACTCTTTTAGGGACAACGAGTTTTGGCTCAGCGGGGAGCTGTTTTTT
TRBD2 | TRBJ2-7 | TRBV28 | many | CASSLASGDGGRYEQYF | TGTGCCAGCAGTTTGGCTAGCGGGGATGGGGGCCGATACGAGCAGTACTTC
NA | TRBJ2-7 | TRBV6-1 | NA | CASGRDTSYEQYF | TGTGCCAGCGGGCGGGACACCTCCTACGAGCAGTACTTC
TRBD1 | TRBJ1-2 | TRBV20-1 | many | CSATSPDRIYYGYTF | TGCAGTGCTACTTCCCCGGACAGGATTTACTATGGCTACACCTTC
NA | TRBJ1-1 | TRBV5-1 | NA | CASSLARNWNTEALF | TGCGCCAGCAGCTTGGCGCGCAACTGGAACACTGAAGCTCTCTTT
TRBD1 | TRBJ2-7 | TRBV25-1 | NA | CASRRRTGTAYEQYF | TGTGCCAGCAGGAGACGAACCGGGACAGCCTACGAGCAGTACTTC
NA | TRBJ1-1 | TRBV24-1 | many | CATSETLNTEAFF | TGTGCCACCAGTGAAACCCTGAACACTGAAGCTTTCTTT
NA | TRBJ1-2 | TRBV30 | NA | CAWSSDSSYGYTF | TGTGCCTGGAGCTCGGACAGCAGCTATGGCTACACCTTC
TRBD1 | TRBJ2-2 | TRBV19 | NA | CASSPPGQGSAGELFF | TGTGCCAGTAGTCCCCCGGGACAGGGGAGTGCCGGGGAGCTGTTTTTT
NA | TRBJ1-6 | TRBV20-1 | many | CSAPQTKTNSPLHF | TGCAGTGCTCCACAGACTAAGACTAATTCACCCCTCCACTTT
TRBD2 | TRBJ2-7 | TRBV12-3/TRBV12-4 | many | CASRSTGTSGSYEQYF | TGTGCCAGCAGATCAACCGGGACTAGCGGTTCCTACGAGCAGTACTTC
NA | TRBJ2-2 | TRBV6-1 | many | CASSHLRTRGTGELFF | TGTGCCAGCAGCCACCTCAGGACACGGGGCACCGGGGAGCTGTTTTTT
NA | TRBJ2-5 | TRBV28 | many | CASSPRGRQDGKTQYF | TGTGCCAGCAGTCCCCGTGGACGACAGGACGGGAAGACCCAGTACTTC
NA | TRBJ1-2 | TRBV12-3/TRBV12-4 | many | CASSVRGDYGYTF | TGTGCCAGCAGTGTCAGGGGCGACTATGGCTACACCTTC
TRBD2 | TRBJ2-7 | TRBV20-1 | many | CSARDTGVAGGEQYF | TGCAGTGCTAGAGATACGGGGGTAGCGGGAGGCGAGCAGTACTTC
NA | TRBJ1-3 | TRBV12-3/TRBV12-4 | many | CASSFRGGASGNTIYF | TGTGCCAGCAGTTTTCGAGGGGGAGCCTCTGGAAACACCATATATTTT
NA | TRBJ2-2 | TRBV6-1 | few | CASSRVQGNTGELFF | TGTGCCAGCAGTAGGGTGCAGGGGAACACCGGGGAGCTGTTTTTT
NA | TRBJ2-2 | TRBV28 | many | CASRRVGITNTGELFF | TGTGCCAGCAGGAGAGTGGGCATTACGAACACCGGGGAGCTGTTTTTT
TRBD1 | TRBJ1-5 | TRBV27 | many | CATRQGREQPQHF | TGTGCCACCAGACAGGGGCGGGAACAGCCCCAGCATTTT
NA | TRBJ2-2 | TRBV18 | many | CASSPSRANTGELFF | TGTGCCAGCTCACCGTCCCGAGCGAACACCGGGGAGCTGTTTTTT
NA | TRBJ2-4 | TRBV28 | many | CASRTTPGLAKNIQYF | TGTGCCAGCAGGACTACCCCGGGACTAGCCAAAAACATTCAGTACTTC
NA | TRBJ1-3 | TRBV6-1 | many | CASSEGGWGTPRDGNTIYF | TGTGCCAGCAGTGAAGGGGGCTGGGGGACACCTCGAGATGGAAACACCATATATTTT
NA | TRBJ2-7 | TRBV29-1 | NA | CSPGTPAYEQYF | TGCAGCCCAGGGACCCCGGCCTACGAGCAGTACTTC
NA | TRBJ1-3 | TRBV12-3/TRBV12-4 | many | CASSLPGSRGNTIYF | TGTGCCAGCAGTTTACCGGGATCAAGGGGAAACACCATATATTTT
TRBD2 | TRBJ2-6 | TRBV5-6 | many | CASSKTSGRAGANVLTF | TGTGCCAGCAGCAAGACTAGCGGCCGGGCAGGGGCCAACGTCCTGACTTTC
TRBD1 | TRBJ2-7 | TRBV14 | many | CASSQWGQGRYEQYF | TGTGCCAGCAGCCAATGGGGACAGGGAAGGTACGAGCAGTACTTC
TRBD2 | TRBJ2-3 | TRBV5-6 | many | CASSLILAGVSGDTQYF | TGTGCCAGCAGCTTGATCCTAGCGGGAGTTTCAGGTGATACGCAGTATTTT
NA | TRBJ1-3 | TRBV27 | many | CASSPNAGGTIYF | TGTGCCAGCAGTCCTAACGCAGGTGGCACCATATATTTT